Shown below are 32 T cell receptor beta chains from a single sample sequenced in a study of PD-L1 blockade in urothelial cancer. The time point denotes: peripheral blood 6 weeks after treatment start. Libraries were prepared by immunoSEQ multiplex PCR; TCRdb keeps only in-frame clonotypes and omits some of them. The sample contains 72,000 or so clones, about 90% of which appear only once. Sequenced material: PBMCs, taken around atezolizumab (anti-PD-L1) treatment. These receptors were taken from a man aged 60 to 69 with urothelial cancer.

CDR3 nucleotide sequence: TGTGCCAGCAGCTCCCGGACAGGAGCCTCTAGCACAGATACGCAGTATTTT. Protein: CASSSRTGASSTDTQYF. The V gene is TRBV7-3, the J gene TRBJ2-3; 7 bases fit TRBD1. The germline gives CDR1 SGHTA, CDR2 FQGTGA. V shed 4 bases and J 0 bases; nucleotides not matched to a gene: 10. This CDR3 has 17 residues.

The chain is built from TRBV10-1 and TRBJ2-7; TRBD2 aligns across 12 bases. The V segment lost 8 bases and the J segment 1 base; nucleotides outside the gene matches: 9. From germline, CDR1 is WNHNN and CDR2 SYGVQD (reference sequence). The CDR3 has 16 residues. In nucleotides, the CDR3 is TGCGCCAGCCCAATTCTAGCGGGAGGGCTTTCCTACGAGCAGTACTTC. Encoded protein: CASPILAGGLSYEQYF.

This chain links TRBV9 with TRBJ2-7; 11 nucleotides agree with TRBD1. Trimming at V came to 4 bases and at J to 5 bases, leaving 8 bases not matched to a gene. Germline V gives CDR1 SGDLS, CDR2 YYNGEE. The CDR3 runs to 15 residues. The CDR3, as DNA: TGTGCCAGCAGCCCACGGACAGGGGGCCCCCACGAGCAGTACTTC. Translation gives CASSPRTGGPHEQYF. The complete variable domain, with remaining parts taken from reference TRBV9 and TRBJ2-7, reads DSGVTQTPKHLITATGQRVTLRCSPRSGDLSVYWYQQSLDQGLQFLIQYYNGEERAKGNILERFSAQQFPDLHSELNLSSLELGDSALYFCASSPRTGGPHEQYFGPGTRLTVT.

The rearrangement uses TRBV20-1 and TRBJ2-7; D is perhaps TRBD2 (6 bases). CDR3 size: 10 residues. Germline values: CDR1 DFQATT, CDR2 SNEGSKA (reference sequence). Trimming took 3 bases from V and 6 from J, leaving 6 bases between them. The CDR3 DNA sequence: TGCAGTGCTAGGCGGGGCGAGCAGTACTTC. As protein: CSARRGEQYF.

This rearrangement joins TRBV7-9 to TRBJ2-3, with 9 bases fitting TRBD1. The CDR3 has 18 residues. CDR1 is SEHNR, CDR2 FQNEAQ, per germline (reference sequence). The junction had 18 bases not matched to a gene; V was cut back by 4 bases and J by 7 bases. CDR3 amino acids: CASSSRGHSGTGYYTQYF. The CDR3 region has the DNA TGTGCCAGCAGCTCTAGGGGGCATTCCGGGACAGGGTACTATACGCAGTATTTT.

The chain has TRBV11-3 and TRBJ1-1, with 8 bases matching TRBD1. J gave up 4 bases and V 3 bases, and 4 bases lay outside the gene matches. The CDR3 covers 14 residues. Germline-derived CDR1 and CDR2 are SGHNT and YENEEA. The CDR3 spells CASSFQGAGTEAFF. The DNA of the CDR3 is TGTGCCAGCAGCTTTCAGGGGGCTGGCACTGAAGCTTTCTTT.

The V gene is TRBV5-6, the J gene TRBJ2-2; TRBD1 matches 10 bases. V dropped 0 bases and J dropped 6; count of bases not matched to a gene: 2. Germline loops: CDR1 SGHDT, CDR2 YYEEEE. This CDR3 region has 15 residues. The CDR3 region has the DNA TGTGCCAGCAGCTTGGGACAGGGGGCGTCCGGGGAGCTGTTTTTT. This gives the protein CASSLGQGASGELFF.

This chain joins TRBV30 and TRBJ1-2; tentatively, D is TRBD1 (6 bases). Germline V CDR1 and CDR2: GTSNPN, SVGIG (reference sequence). This CDR3 is built from 11 residues. Trimming removed 4 bases at V and 8 bases at J, with 11 bases between. The CDR3 region has the DNA TGTGCCTGGACTACAGGGACGGGCTACACCTTC. Protein: CAWTTGTGYTF.

CDR3 residues: CASSLRAIRMQYF. DNA for the CDR3: TGTGCCAGCAGCTTGAGGGCGATCAGAATGCAGTACTTC. This rearrangement joins TRBV11-1 to TRBJ2-7, with D possibly being TRBD2 (5 bases). V gave up 3 bases and J gave up 9 bases, with 15 bases separating them. Germline V gives CDR1 SGHAT, CDR2 FQDESV (reference sequence). The CDR3 consists of 13 residues.

V and J are TRBV30 and TRBJ2-7, with D perhaps TRBD2 (6 bases). V gave up 5 bases and J gave up 3 bases, with 11 bases separating them. CDR1 and CDR2 from the germline V gene are GTSNPN and SVGIG (reference sequence). The CDR3 loop spans 12 amino acids. The CDR3 sequence is CAWAPRGYEQYF. CDR3 nucleotides: TGTGCCTGGGCCCCGCGGGGCTACGAGCAGTACTTC.

The chain carries TRBV5-5 and TRBJ1-3; a possible D gene is TRBD1 (5 bases). Germline assignment: CDR1 SGHKS and CDR2 YYEKEE (reference sequence). Trimming took 2 bases from V and 1 from J, leaving 10 bases between them. CDR3 length equals 15 residues. The CDR3 region is CASSFDSASGNTIYF. In DNA form, the CDR3 reads TGTGCCAGCAGCTTCGACAGCGCATCTGGAAACACCATATATTTT.

The chain couples TRBV7-3 to TRBJ2-3; maybe TRBD2 (5 bases). Trimming took 1 base from V and 1 from J, leaving 12 bases between them. CDR1 SGHTA and CDR2 FQGTGA come from the germline V gene. The CDR3 runs 16 residues. The CDR3 nucleotides read TGTGCCAGCAGCTTAATGGGGTCGCGGGGCACAGATACGCAGTATTTT. Translation gives CASSLMGSRGTDTQYF.

This clone was seen once. This chain links TRBV7-6 with TRBJ2-1; TRBD2 is a possible D gene (6 bases). CDR3 length equals 17 residues. Germline lookup yields CDR1 SGHVS and CDR2 FNYEAQ. Between the trimmed V and J ends, which lost 3 bases and 5 bases, there was a span of 20 bases. For the CDR3, the DNA is TGTGCCAGCAGCTTTTGGTCGGGCGGGGTCAGTAACAATGAGCAGTTCTTC. The encoded protein is CASSFWSGGVSNNEQFF.

This clone was counted a few times. The chain joins TRBV4-2 to TRBJ1-1, with D uncertain. Germline V gene sequence: CDR1 LGHNA, CDR2 YNFKEQ. The CDR3 consists of 14 residues. With 2 bases removed from V and 1 base from J, the gap between germline ends came to 8 bases. Here the CDR3 reads CASSQQSENTEAFF. The DNA for the CDR3 is TGTGCCAGCAGCCAACAGTCAGAGAACACTGAAGCTTTCTTT.

The chain is built from TRBV11-3 and TRBJ1-4, with a possible D match to TRBD1 (6 bases). The CDR3 sequence is 15 residues long. Between the trimmed V and J ends, which lost 5 bases and 4 bases, there was a span of 14 bases. Germline V gives CDR1 SGHNT, CDR2 YENEEA. This chain's CDR3 is CASSPETGVNEKLFF. The CDR3 bases are TGTGCCAGCAGCCCAGAGACAGGAGTTAATGAAAAACTGTTTTTT.

V usage is TRBV5-1 and J usage is TRBJ1-6; 9 bases align to TRBD1. V shed 1 base and J 3 bases; nucleotides not matched to a gene: 2. The CDR3 has 16 amino acids. Germline loops: CDR1 SGHRS, CDR2 YFSETQ. Here the CDR3 DNA reads TGCGCCAGCAGCTTGTTGGACAGGGGCTATAATTCACCCCTCCACTTT. It specifies CASSLLDRGYNSPLHF.

The CDR3 nucleotides are TGTGCCAGCAGGGATAGGGGACATTTGAACACTGAAGCTTTCTTT. The encoded protein is CASRDRGHLNTEAFF. This chain connects TRBV2 to TRBJ1-1; perhaps TRBD1 as D (6 bases). Germline-derived CDR1 and CDR2 are SNHLY and FYNNEI. Trimming removed 6 bases at V and 0 bases at J, with 14 bases between. This CDR3 region has 15 residues.

This rearrangement joins TRBV2 to TRBJ1-3; D gene ambiguous. Trimming cost V 2 bases and J 0 bases, with 14 bases left between them. The V gene's germline CDR1 is SNHLY and CDR2 FYNNEI. This CDR3 has 17 amino acids. The CDR3 region has the DNA TGTGCCAGCAGTGAAATGAGACTCCCTCGCTCTGGAAACACCATATATTTT. This translates into CASSEMRLPRSGNTIYF. The variable domain in full, completed from reference TRBV2 and TRBJ1-3, reads EPEVTQTPSHQVTQMGQEVILRCVPISNHLYFYWYRQILGQKVEFLVSFYNNEISEKSEIFDDQFSVERPDGSNFTLKIRSTKLEDSAMYFCASSEMRLPRSGNTIYFGEGSWLTVV.

The gene calls are TRBV29-1 and TRBJ1-1; D possibly corresponds to TRBD1 (5 bases). The CDR3 is 11 residues long. Per the germline V gene, CDR1 is SQVTM and CDR2 is ANQGSEA. Trimming left V 4 bases short and J 6 bases short, with 9 bases between. CDR3 sequence: CSVVPGAEAFF. The CDR3 region has the DNA TGCAGCGTTGTTCCGGGGGCTGAAGCTTTCTTT. The entire variable domain, with the rest obtained from reference TRBV29-1 and TRBJ1-1, is as follows: SAVISQKPSRDICQRGTSLTIQCQVDSQVTMMFWYRQQPGQSLTLIATANQGSEATYESGFVIDKFPISRPNLTFSTLTVSNMSPEDSSIYLCSVVPGAEAFFGQGTRLTVV.

The gene calls are TRBV30 and TRBJ2-7; TRBD1 is a possible D gene (6 bases). The CDR3 loop spans 12 amino acids. Trimming stripped 7 bases from V and 2 bases from J, with 12 bases between. Germline CDR1 reads GTSNPN; CDR2 reads SVGIG (reference sequence). CDR3 bases: TGTGCCTTGGACAGATCCACCTACGAGCAGTACTTC. It is translated as CALDRSTYEQYF.

The V gene is TRBV5-1, the J gene TRBJ2-5, with D hard to call. This CDR3 contains 15 residues. The V and J ends lost 0 bases and 4 bases respectively, with 13 bases between them. Germline lookup yields CDR1 SGHRS and CDR2 YFSETQ. Here the CDR3 reads CASSLADQRRETQYF. The CDR3 region has the DNA TGCGCCAGCAGCTTGGCCGACCAGAGGAGAGAGACCCAGTACTTC.

The genes are TRBV13 and TRBJ1-3, with D unresolved. CDR3 size: 15 residues. V was clipped by 0 bases and J by 0 bases, with 6 bases between them. CDR1 is PRHDT and CDR2 is FYEKMQ in the germline V gene (reference sequence). The CDR3: CASSLGLFSGNTIYF. The CDR3 DNA is TGTGCCAGCAGCTTAGGCCTCTTCTCTGGAAACACCATATATTTT. The entire variable domain, with the rest obtained from reference TRBV13 and TRBJ1-3, is as follows: AAGVIQSPRHLIKEKRETATLKCYPIPRHDTVYWYQQGPGQDPQFLISFYEKMQSDKGSIPDRFSAQQFSDYHSELNMSSLELGDSALYFCASSLGLFSGNTIYFGEGSWLTVV.

V gene TRBV7-3 combines with J gene TRBJ1-5, with D unresolved. Germline CDR1 is SGHTA and CDR2 is FQGTGA. CDR3 length: 13 amino acids. Trimming took 5 bases from V and 6 from J, leaving 11 bases between them. The CDR3 sequence is CASSLEGGQPQHF. CDR3 coding DNA: TGTGCCAGCAGCCTCGAGGGTGGTCAGCCCCAGCATTTT.

The CDR3 DNA reads TGTGCCAGCAGCTTAGCGGGCAGGGGAGCCTACGAGCAGTACTTC. Amino acids: CASSLAGRGAYEQYF. The chain links TRBV7-9 to TRBJ2-7, with D maybe TRBD1 (6 bases). The V and J ends lost 0 bases and 2 bases respectively, with 11 bases between them. The germline CDR1 and CDR2 sequences are SEHNR and FQNEAQ (reference sequence). This CDR3 spans 15 amino acids.

The rearrangement joins TRBV28 to TRBJ1-5, with a weak D call TRBD1 (5 bases). The CDR3 spans 15 residues. From germline, CDR1 is MDHEN and CDR2 SYDVKM. V was pared by 8 bases and J by 2 bases, with 16 bases between. CDR3 amino acids: CASATGSIGNQPQHF. The CDR3 DNA follows: TGTGCCAGCGCAACAGGTTCGATCGGCAATCAGCCCCAGCATTTT.

This chain uses TRBV5-1 with TRBJ2-7; no clear D gene. CDR1 and CDR2 (germline): SGHRS, YFSETQ. V lost 0 bases and J lost 5, with 18 bases in between. CDR3 length: 16 residues. The CDR3 region is CASSLGTGSGINEQYF. The CDR3 DNA follows: TGCGCCAGCAGCTTGGGTACCGGCTCGGGTATCAACGAGCAGTACTTC.

J is TRBJ2-5 and V is TRBV7-2, with TRBD2 as a possible D gene (5 bases). The CDR3 contains 14 residues. V lost 0 bases, J lost 6 bases, and 11 bases lay in between. CDR1 and CDR2 (germline): SGHTA, FQGNSA. CDR3 DNA sequence: TGTGCCAGCAGCTTAGCGCTAGCCGCGAAGACCCAGTACTTC. This encodes CASSLALAAKTQYF.

The V call is TRBV5-1, the J call TRBJ2-7, with 9 nucleotides matching TRBD1. Per the germline V gene, CDR1 is SGHRS and CDR2 is YFSETQ. Germline trimming cut 4 bases from V and 4 bases from J; bases unmatched to any gene: 12. CDR3 length: 16 amino acids. This CDR3 is CASSPGLGQGFYEQYF. The CDR3 region has the DNA TGCGCCAGCAGCCCAGGATTAGGACAGGGGTTTTACGAGCAGTACTTC.

V gene TRBV2 combines with J gene TRBJ1-2; 7 nucleotides match TRBD1. V gave up 6 bases and J gave up 8 bases; unmatched junction bases: 6. The CDR3 has 12 residues. Germline CDR1 and CDR2: SNHLY and FYNNEI. The CDR3 loop reads CASRTGDWGYTF. The CDR3 DNA reads TGTGCCAGCAGAACAGGGGATTGGGGCTACACCTTC. Full variable domain (missing parts from reference TRBV2 and TRBJ1-2): EPEVTQTPSHQVTQMGQEVILRCVPISNHLYFYWYRQILGQKVEFLVSFYNNEISEKSEIFDDQFSVERPDGSNFTLKIRSTKLEDSAMYFCASRTGDWGYTFGSGTRLTVV.

The J gene is TRBJ2-7, the V gene TRBV28; TRBD2 matches 8 bases. Looked up from germline, CDR1 is MDHEN and CDR2 is SYDVKM. This CDR3 region has 15 residues. V was pared by 4 bases and J by 2 bases, with 7 bases of the junction left unmatched. CDR3 coding DNA: TGTGCCAGCAGTTATCTTAGCGGGATCCCCTACGAGCAGTACTTC. Residues: CASSYLSGIPYEQYF.

V gene TRBV2 combines with J gene TRBJ2-2; TRBD2 agrees at 7 bases. Per germline, CDR1 SNHLY and CDR2 FYNNEI. J lost 7 bases, V lost 7 bases, and 9 bases had no gene match. This CDR3 has 14 residues. CDR3 coding DNA: TGTGCCAGCACCCCCCTTGCGGGAGTCGGGGAGCTGTTTTTT. Encoded protein: CASTPLAGVGELFF.

The rearrangement uses TRBV7-2 and TRBJ1-1, with D perhaps TRBD1 (5 bases). The CDR3 is made up of 13 amino acids. V gave up 4 bases and J gave up 11 bases, with 17 bases separating them. The V gene's germline CDR1 is SGHTA and CDR2 FQGNSA. This chain's CDR3 is CASSSGWGTGAFF. CDR3 nucleotides: TGTGCCAGCAGCTCCGGTTGGGGGACTGGTGCTTTCTTT.